The TCR beta chain described here comes from a study of cytomegalovirus exposure and HLA in healthy donors. Amplification used 60 Vbeta primers and 13 Jbeta primers. Original handling: Unique TCR beta chains numbered about 79 million in a later analysis, with roughly 11 million shared. Only in-frame clones appear in the TCRdb table, and some are missing; sequencing was by immunoSEQ multiplex PCR. V and J calls and clone size come straight from that table; D and trimming were deduced from the DNA. The top ten hold approximately 1.8% of the sample, which has roughly 170,000 clones, approximately 80% seen once. Findings of the study overall: HLA-A and HLA-B allele assignments for most subjects were reportedly predicted accurately using TCR beta sequences. V- and J-gene trimming of TCR beta was linked (in a later analysis) to a missense DCLRE1C variant. What was likely a sequencing artifact was a cluster of highly shared sequence variants.

Germline V lookup: CDR1 MNHEY, CDR2 SMNVEV (reference sequence). V was pared by 8 bases and J by 0 bases, with 22 bases between. The CDR3 is 17 amino acids. In regard to this clone: What it binds is unknown.

Sequencing input: PBMCs. The V gene is TRBV27, the J gene TRBJ1-1; D is uncertain. This clonotype originated in a woman in her 30s in good health and CMV-seronegative. DNA of the CDR3: TGTGCCAGCTATTTTACAACGGCAGGCATATTGAACACTGAAGCTTTCTTT. This codes for CASYFTTAGILNTEAFF.